This passage covers 9 T cell receptor beta chains from one sample sequenced in a study of healthy donors' naive CD4 and CD8 T cells. A linear amplification protocol produced the TCR libraries from 500 ng of total RNA. MiXCR, applied by TCRdb to the reads, yields one record per CDR3 protein. The data show about 200,000 distinct CDR3 sequences, about 70% seen once. Material for sequencing was naive CD4+ and CD8+ T cells sorted from blood, pooled from several donors. The source is a pool of human donors in good health; the sample pools cells from several healthy donors.

The chain employs TRBV29-1 and TRBJ2-5, with 7 bases lining up with TRBD2. V lost 1 base to trimming and J lost 1 base; unmatched junction nucleotides: 12. Germline V gives CDR1 SQVTM, CDR2 ANQGSEA. This CDR3 comprises 17 residues. The chain's CDR3 is CSVEVGRIAGFQETQYF. The CDR3 DNA is TGCAGCGTTGAAGTGGGACGAATAGCGGGCTTCCAAGAGACCCAGTACTTC.

The rearrangement links TRBV24-1 to TRBJ2-7, with D perhaps TRBD1 (5 bases). Trimming removed 7 bases from V and 3 bases from J, with 18 bases in between. This CDR3 has 15 amino acids. Germline assignment: CDR1 KGHDR and CDR2 SFDVKD. Written as DNA, the CDR3 is TGTGCCACCAGCCCCCCCAGGGCTTCGAACTACGAGCAGTACTTC. Protein: CATSPPRASNYEQYF.

This sequence joins TRBV29-1 and TRBJ2-5; 8 bases map to TRBD2. Germline V gene sequence: CDR1 SQVTM, CDR2 ANQGSEA. This CDR3 is built from 14 residues. Trimming at V came to 3 bases and at J to 5 bases, leaving 8 bases not matched to a gene. Written as DNA, the CDR3 is TGCAGCGTTGACCAGACCGGGAGGGTCGAGACCCAGTACTTC. Protein sequence: CSVDQTGRVETQYF.

There are a few counts of this clonotype. The gene calls are TRBV27 and TRBJ1-6, with D perhaps TRBD1 (5 bases). This CDR3 spans 14 amino acids. Germline lookup yields CDR1 MNHEY and CDR2 SMNVEV (reference sequence). V lost 2 bases and J 9 bases, leaving 11 bases between the germline ends. CDR3 protein: CASSLGGEASPLHF. In DNA form, the CDR3 reads TGTGCCAGCAGTTTAGGAGGGGAGGCTTCACCCCTCCACTTT.

This sequence joins TRBV29-1 and TRBJ2-7; no reliable D call. The CDR3 consists of 12 residues. V was cut by 6 bases and J by 0 bases, with 9 bases left in between. The germline gives CDR1 SQVTM, CDR2 ANQGSEA. CDR3 sequence: CSVRTVSYEQYF. The DNA for the CDR3 is TGCAGCGTACGGACGGTCTCCTACGAGCAGTACTTC.

This clonotype was detected only a few times. The genes are TRBV29-1 and TRBJ2-1, with D unresolved. Trimming stripped 3 bases from V and 4 bases from J, with 10 bases between. The germline V gene encodes CDR1 SQVTM and CDR2 ANQGSEA. The CDR3 covers 13 residues. The CDR3 nucleotides are TGCAGCGTTGATTGGCGCGGTTACAATGAGCAGTTCTTC. Residues: CSVDWRGYNEQFF.

The J gene is TRBJ2-5, the V gene TRBV24-1, with 9 bases lining up with TRBD2. V lost 1 base to trimming and J lost 0 bases; unmatched junction nucleotides: 5. Germline CDR1 KGHDR, CDR2 SFDVKD. The length of the CDR3 is 17 residues. The CDR3 nucleotides read TGTGCCACCAGTGATTTCGGAGCGGGGGGCAACCAAGAGACCCAGTACTTC. Its protein product is CATSDFGAGGNQETQYF.

CDR3 sequence reads: CASSYAGTLGPNEQFF. The DNA for the CDR3 is TGTGCCAGCAGTTACGCCGGGACGCTTGGGCCGAATGAGCAGTTCTTC. This chain joins TRBV6-6 and TRBJ2-1, with D perhaps assigned TRBD1 or TRBD2 (5 bases each). CDR1 and CDR2 (germline): MNHNY, SVGAGI (reference sequence). Trimming took off 2 bases at V and 7 bases at J, with 18 bases between the two ends. This CDR3 is built from 16 residues.

In this sample, this clonotype turned up a few times. The J gene is TRBJ2-7, the V gene TRBV19; D is ambiguous. Looked up from germline, CDR1 is LNHDA and CDR2 is SQIVND (reference sequence). The germline V and J ends were trimmed by 2 bases and 5 bases, with 7 bases remaining between them. The CDR3 loop spans 12 amino acids. In DNA form, the CDR3 reads TGTGCCAGTAGTATACTTGGGAACGAGCAGTACTTC. Translation gives CASSILGNEQYF.